Listed below are T cell receptor beta chains from one sample, sequenced in a study of neurological immune-mediated disorders. TCRdb ran MiXCR on the 5' RACE reads and lists one entry per CDR3 protein. The sample gives under 45,000 distinct CDR3 sequences, around a fifth of which show up once; 4% to 5.5% is in the top ten. Sequencing was carried out using PBMCs. The receptors here all came from a man between 60 and 70 years old with HTLV-1-associated myelopathy (HAM/TSP). The CDR3 runs from the conserved cysteine through the conserved F or W. D genes are given only for firm matches. For some rows the clone size is stated as once, few or many, or as a class when expanded; others skip it.

D gene	V gene	J gene	clone size	CDR3 DNA	CDR3 protein
TRBD2	TRBV29-1	TRBJ2-3	many	TGCAGCGCCGGGGGGGCCGGCACAGATACGCAGTATTTT	CSAGGAGTDTQYF
NA	TRBV6-6	TRBJ2-7	many	TGTGCCAGCAGTCAACAGGGTACCCCCACCTACGAGCAGTACTTC	CASSQQGTPTYEQYF
NA	TRBV9	TRBJ2-2	many	TGTGCCAGTGTGAAGGGGCCTACCAACACCGGGGAGCTGTTTTTT	CASVKGPTNTGELFF
NA	TRBV7-6	TRBJ2-2	many	TGTGCCAGCAGCTTCTGGCAGGGGCCCACCGGGGAGCTGTTTTTT	CASSFWQGPTGELFF
NA	TRBV10-3	TRBJ2-5	NA	TGTGCCATCAGTGAGTTGGACAAAGAGACCCAGTACTTC	CAISELDKETQYF
TRBD2	TRBV5-4	TRBJ2-3	NA	TGTGCCAGCAGCTTGGCGGGACTAGCGGGAGGTAGCGCAGATACGCAGTATTTT	CASSLAGLAGGSADTQYF
TRBD2	TRBV14	TRBJ2-2	many	TGTGCCAGCAGCCCGCTAGCGGGAGAGAGTACCGGGGAGCTGTTTTTT	CASSPLAGESTGELFF
NA	TRBV7-9	TRBJ1-6	NA	TGTGCCAGCAGCTTAACAGGAACATCACCCCTCCACTTT	CASSLTGTSPLHF
TRBD1	TRBV6-5	TRBJ1-5	many	TGTGCCAGCAGTGCCCAGGGGGCTAGACAGCCCCAGCATTTT	CASSAQGARQPQHF
NA	TRBV4-1	TRBJ2-7	many	TGCGCCAGCAGCCAGGGTCCGTCTTCCCCTTACGAGCAGTACTTC	CASSQGPSSPYEQYF
NA	TRBV5-6	TRBJ1-1	many	TGTGCCAGCAGCCTGTGGGCAGGGTTTGAAGCTTTCTTT	CASSLWAGFEAFF
NA	TRBV5-1	TRBJ2-1	many	TGCGCCAGCAGCCCCAGCGTGAACAATGAGCAGTTCTTC	CASSPSVNNEQFF
NA	TRBV5-6	TRBJ2-3	medium-sized	TGTGCCAGCAGCTTGGTAGGGGGAAGCACAGATACGCAGTATTTT	CASSLVGGSTDTQYF
NA	TRBV20-1	TRBJ2-1	NA	TGCAGTGCTACCCCGGGAAGGGACAATGAGCAGTTCTTC	CSATPGRDNEQFF
TRBD1	TRBV10-3	TRBJ1-2	NA	TGTGCCATCAGTGACTCTAAAACAGGGGGTATCTATGGCTACACCTTC	CAISDSKTGGIYGYTF
NA	TRBV5-8	TRBJ2-7	NA	TGTCCTAGCAGCTTGGCCGTGGGCGAGCAGTACTTC	CPSSLAVGEQYF
NA	TRBV5-6	TRBJ2-2	NA	TGTGCCAGCAGCTTGGGTAACACCGGGGAGCTGTTTTTT	CASSLGNTGELFF
TRBD2	TRBV5-1	TRBJ2-7	many	TGCGCCAGCAGCGCCGGGACTACCCACTACGAGCAGTACTTC	CASSAGTTHYEQYF
NA	TRBV6-6	TRBJ1-2	many	TGTGCCAGCAGTTACTCCCCCCCAGGGACGGATGGCTACACCTTC	CASSYSPPGTDGYTF
NA	TRBV28	TRBJ1-2	many	TGTGCCACGACGGGGGGTGGCAGTCTACAAATTAACTATGGCTACACCTTC	CATTGGGSLQINYGYTF
TRBD2	TRBV9	TRBJ2-1	many	TGTGCCAGCAGCGTATCTAGCGGGGGGGACCACAATGAGCAGTTCTTC	CASSVSSGGDHNEQFF
TRBD1	TRBV12-3/TRBV12-4	TRBJ1-2	many	TGTGCCAGCAGCTCGACAGGGGACAGCTATGGCTACACCTTC	CASSSTGDSYGYTF
TRBD1	TRBV12-3/TRBV12-4	TRBJ1-5	many	TGTGCCAGCAGTTTAGCGACAGGGGTAAGCAATCAGCCCCAGCATTTT	CASSLATGVSNQPQHF
NA	TRBV20-1	TRBJ1-1	many	TGCAGTGCCAAAACCATGAACACTGAAGCTTTCTTT	CSAKTMNTEAFF
TRBD2	TRBV3-1	TRBJ2-7	many	TGTGCCAGCAGCGAAGAGGCTAGCGGGAGGACCGAGCAGTACTTC	CASSEEASGRTEQYF
TRBD1	TRBV27	TRBJ1-6	NA	TGTGCCAGCACTTCTCCCGGACAGGGAGATTCACCCCTCCACTTT	CASTSPGQGDSPLHF
NA	TRBV5-1	TRBJ2-7	many	TGCGCCAGCAGCTTGGATTCGGGAAGTTGGTACGAGCAGTACTTC	CASSLDSGSWYEQYF
NA	TRBV9	TRBJ1-6	many	TGTGCCAGCAGCCGGGGACTGACGTCTAGCTCCTATAATTCACCCCTCCACTTT	CASSRGLTSSSYNSPLHF
TRBD2	TRBV5-1	TRBJ2-6	many	TGCGCCAGCAGCTTGGTGGGAATAGCGGGAGGGCCTCTCGGGGCCAACGTCCTGACTTTC	CASSLVGIAGGPLGANVLTF
NA	TRBV7-2	TRBJ1-6	many	TGTGCCAGCAGCTCTCCCGCCCCGTTCTATAATTCACCCCTCCACTTT	CASSSPAPFYNSPLHF
TRBD1	TRBV7-9	TRBJ2-2	medium-sized	TGTGCCAGCAGCCCGGACAGGGCTTCCACCGGGGAGCTGTTTTTT	CASSPDRASTGELFF
NA	TRBV5-1	TRBJ2-2	many	TGCGCCAGCCGGGCTCCGGGGACCGGGGAGCTGTTTTTT	CASRAPGTGELFF
TRBD1	TRBV4-1	TRBJ1-5	many	TGCGCCAGCAGCCAAGCCTCTGGGACAGGGGTCAATCAGCCCCAGCATTTT	CASSQASGTGVNQPQHF
NA	TRBV5-1	TRBJ2-2	NA	TGCGCCAGCAGCTTGGACCAACCCGGGGAGCTGTTTTTT	CASSLDQPGELFF
NA	TRBV5-6	TRBJ1-6	many	TGTGCCAGCAGCTTGGGACCCCCGGCCGGCAATTCACCCCTCCACTTT	CASSLGPPAGNSPLHF
NA	TRBV20-1	TRBJ1-3	many	TGCAGTGCTACCCCGGCCCTGGGAAACACCATATATTTT	CSATPALGNTIYF
NA	TRBV25-1	TRBJ1-2	many	TGTGCCAGCAGTGATGGGGGGCAGGGCTCCTACTATGGCTACACCTTC	CASSDGGQGSYYGYTF
TRBD2	TRBV20-1	TRBJ2-1	many	TGCAGTGCTCCCCAGCCGGCTAGCGGGAGTTTCCGGATATACAATGAGCAGTTCTTC	CSAPQPASGSFRIYNEQFF
NA	TRBV7-2	TRBJ2-3	NA	TGTGCCAGCAGCTCGACTAGTGGGGGGGGACACGGCACAGATACGCAGTATTTT	CASSSTSGGGHGTDTQYF
TRBD1	TRBV27	TRBJ2-1	many	TGTGCCAGCAGTTTGGAACAGGGGGCGTGGAATGAGCAGTTCTTC	CASSLEQGAWNEQFF
TRBD1	TRBV10-2	TRBJ2-5	NA	TGCGCCAGCAGTACAGGGGGCGCGGGGACCCAGTACTTC	CASSTGGAGTQYF
NA	TRBV20-1	TRBJ1-1	many	TGCAGTGCTAGAGATCACGGGGGCGCGGGCACTGAAGCTTTCTTT	CSARDHGGAGTEAFF
NA	TRBV6-6	TRBJ2-5	many	TGTGCATCACTGGGGTCAGGGGAGGAGACCCAGTACTTC	CASLGSGEETQYF
NA	TRBV7-6	TRBJ2-2	many	TGTGCCAGCAGCTTAAAGATAGGAGCGAACACCGGGGAGCTGTTTTTT	CASSLKIGANTGELFF
NA	TRBV5-1	TRBJ2-2	NA	TGCGCCAGCAGCTTGGAAGGGACCGGGGAGCTGTTTTTT	CASSLEGTGELFF
TRBD2	TRBV7-9	TRBJ2-5	many	TGTGCCAGCAGCCCAAGAGGCCTCCTACTAGCGGACCCCCGCCAAGAGACCCAGTACTTC	CASSPRGLLLADPRQETQYF
TRBD1	TRBV3-1	TRBJ2-2	many	TGTGCCAGCAGGGGACAGGGGCGGAACACCGGGGAGCTGTTTTTT	CASRGQGRNTGELFF
NA	TRBV5-1	TRBJ2-3	many	TGCGCCAGCAGCTATGTTAGGGGAAGTACAGATACGCAGTATTTT	CASSYVRGSTDTQYF